This T cell receptor beta chain derives from a study of T cell responses to AZD1222 COVID-19 vaccine. Broader study findings: Reportedly, nearly half of unique spike TCRs recognized epitopes outside B.1.351/B.1.1.7 mutations. Just five or six AZD1222 recipients were seropositive at baseline. Repertoire samples came only from after the peak T cell response. Spike was spanned by vaccine-associated CD4 TCRs, with dominance at 160-218 and 743-854.

V was cut by 5 bases and J by 8 bases, with 21 bases left in between. Germline loops: CDR1 GTSNPN, CDR2 SVGIG (reference sequence). The CDR3 sequence is 15 residues long. Concerning this clone: Antigen unknown.

Method: immunoSEQ multiplex PCR; TCRdb's copy keeps in-frame clones and lacks some. Of 130,000 or so clones listed, around 90% are singletons. The clonotype was recovered from an adult who received the AZD1222 COVID-19 vaccine. The material sequenced was peripheral blood, taken 28 days after the second AZD1222 dose. The chain carries TRBV30 and TRBJ1-4; no firm D call. The CDR3 reads CAWADTAVPYEKLFF. The CDR3 nucleotides are TGTGCCTGGGCCGACACCGCAGTTCCCTACGAAAAACTGTTTTTT.